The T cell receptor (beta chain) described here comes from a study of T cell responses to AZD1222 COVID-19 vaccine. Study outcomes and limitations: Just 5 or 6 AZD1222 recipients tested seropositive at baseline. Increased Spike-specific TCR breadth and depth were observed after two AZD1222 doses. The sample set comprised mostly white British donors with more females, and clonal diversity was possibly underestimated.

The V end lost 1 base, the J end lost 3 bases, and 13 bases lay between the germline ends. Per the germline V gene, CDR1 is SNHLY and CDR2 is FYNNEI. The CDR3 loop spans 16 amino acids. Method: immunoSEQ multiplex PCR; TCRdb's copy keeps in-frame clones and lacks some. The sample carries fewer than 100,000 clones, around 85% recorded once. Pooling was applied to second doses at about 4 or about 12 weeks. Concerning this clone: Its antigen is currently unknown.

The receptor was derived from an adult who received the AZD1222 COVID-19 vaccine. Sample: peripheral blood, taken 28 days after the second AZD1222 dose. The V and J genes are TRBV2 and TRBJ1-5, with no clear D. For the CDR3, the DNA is TGTGCCAGCAGTGAAGACATCCCAACCATCAATCAGCCCCAGCATTTT. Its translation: CASSEDIPTINQPQHF.